This is a list of T cell receptor beta chains from one sample in a study of CD8 T cells in Susac syndrome. Each CDR3 protein is one row after TCRdb ran MiXCR on the immunoSEQ multiplex PCR reads. The table records under 200,000 distinct CDR3 sequences, around 94% of them present only once. The sequencing input was CD4+ T cells from PBMCs. The receptors here all came from a human donor in good health. CDR3s include the opening cysteine and the closing phenylalanine or tryptophan. Fields, in order: J gene, V gene, clone size, D gene, CDR3 DNA, CDR3 protein. D genes are given only for firm matches. Size tells how often a clone was seen (once, few, many) or the class of an expanded clone, and some rows leave it out.

>TRBJ2-3|TRBV20-1|.|.
TGCAGTGCTAGAGCTGCGGGAGATACGCAGTATTTT
CSARAAGDTQYF
>TRBJ2-3|TRBV20-1|.|TRBD2
TGCAGTGCAGCTAGCGGGGGAAACACAGATACGCAGTATTTT
CSAASGGNTDTQYF
>TRBJ2-1|TRBV9|.|TRBD2
TGTGCCAGCAGCTCACTCGGGACTAGCGGGGGATATCAGTTCTTC
CASSSLGTSGGYQFF
>TRBJ2-3|TRBV7-2|.|.
TGTGCCAGCAGCTTCTTACAGGGTTCGGATACGCAGTATTTT
CASSFLQGSDTQYF
>TRBJ2-7|TRBV7-2|.|.
TGTGCCAGCAGCTTGGTGGGTTACGAGCAGTACTTC
CASSLVGYEQYF
>TRBJ2-7|TRBV6-5|.|TRBD2
TGTGCCAGCAGTTACTCCGCGGGGGGGACCTACGAGCAGTACTTC
CASSYSAGGTYEQYF
>TRBJ2-5|TRBV28|.|.
TGTGCCAGCAGTACTGGGAGCGCCGAGACCCAGTACTTC
CASSTGSAETQYF
>TRBJ2-6|TRBV29-1|.|.
TGCAGCGTTCCGGGGCCGACCTCTGGGGCCAACGTCCTGACTTTC
CSVPGPTSGANVLTF
>TRBJ2-6|TRBV11-2|.|.
TGTGCCAGCAGCTCGTGGGCGGGAGACAGGGATCCCTCTGGGGCCAACGTCCTGACTTTC
CASSSWAGDRDPSGANVLTF
>TRBJ1-5|TRBV3-1|once|.
TGTGCCAGCAGCCAAGCGGAGAATCAGCCCCAGCATTTT
CASSQAENQPQHF
>TRBJ2-7|TRBV3-1|.|TRBD1
TGTGCCAGCAGCCGCAGGACAGGGAAGGGGTCCTACGAGCAGTACTTC
CASSRRTGKGSYEQYF